This T cell receptor beta chain was recorded in a study of T cell responses to AZD1222 COVID-19 vaccine. Study-level findings and limits: The donors showed a predominance of white British ancestry and of females, with possible underestimation of clonal diversity. Repertoires were obtained solely post-peak T cell response.

CDR1 and CDR2 (germline): SQVTM, ANQGSEA. V was cut by 0 bases and J by 4 bases, with 14 bases left in between. The CDR3 consists of 15 residues. Second doses at about 4 or about 12 weeks were pooled. Points on this clone: Its antigen is currently unknown.

The assay was immunoSEQ multiplex PCR, and TCRdb's table has in-frame clones only and misses some. The table lists about 160,000 clones, roughly nine tenths of them singletons. The source of this sequence is an adult who received the AZD1222 COVID-19 vaccine. V is TRBV29-1 and J is TRBJ2-3, with a weak D call TRBD2 (6 bases). This material consisted of peripheral blood, taken 28 days after the second AZD1222 dose. The CDR3 DNA sequence: TGCAGCGTTGAAGATTGGGTCAGGGAGGCAGATACGCAGTATTTT. Protein sequence: CSVEDWVREADTQYF.